The 27 T cell receptor beta chains below all came from one sample that was sequenced in a study of OX40 agonist ivuxolimab in advanced cancers. Clones were sequenced by immunoSEQ multiplex PCR, and TCRdb holds only the in-frame ones, with some missing. The sample shows some 150,000 clones, about 93% of them seen only once. The sequencing used CD4+ or CD8+ T cells sorted from blood, collected in a trial of the OX40 agonist ivuxolimab. The receptors were gathered from an adult with an advanced solid tumor such as melanoma, head and neck, liver or kidney cancer.

CDR3 region: CASSYRAATNEKLFF. In DNA, the CDR3 is TGTGCCAGCAGTTACAGGGCAGCAACTAATGAAAAACTGTTTTTT. V is TRBV6-6 and J is TRBJ1-4; D call uncertain. The germline V gene has CDR1 MNHNY and CDR2 SVGAGI (reference sequence). The CDR3 consists of 15 residues. Trimming removed 2 bases at V and 0 bases at J, with 7 bases between.

The chain uses TRBV28 and TRBJ1-4, with 8 bases that match TRBD1. Looked up from germline, CDR1 is MDHEN and CDR2 is SYDVKM. Losses at the gene ends were 6 bases for V and 11 bases for J; bases not matched to a gene: 11. The CDR3 has 14 amino acids. The CDR3 DNA follows: TGTGCCAGCAGCCCCCGGGACAGGTTCGGGAAACTGTTTTTT. Amino acid sequence: CASSPRDRFGKLFF.

The chain employs TRBV7-2 and TRBJ2-7; 7 nucleotides agree with TRBD1. The trim removed 5 bases at V and 3 bases at J, leaving 10 bases unmatched. Germline V CDR1 and CDR2: SGHTA, FQGNSA. The CDR3 extends over 15 amino acids. The CDR3 DNA sequence: TGTGCCAGCAGCCCTCACGAGGCAGGGGGCTACGAGCAGTACTTC. It yields the protein CASSPHEAGGYEQYF.

The chain links TRBV28 to TRBJ1-2; D is uncertain. The CDR3 covers 11 residues. The V gene's germline CDR1 is MDHEN and CDR2 SYDVKM. V lost 10 bases and J 8 bases, leaving 14 bases between the germline ends. The CDR3, as DNA: TGTGCCACCCCTGAGGTGGACGGCTACACCTTC. This gives the protein CATPEVDGYTF.

A remark on this clone: Other DNA sequences from this sample encode an identical CDR3 as well. The V call is TRBV9, the J call TRBJ1-1; 7 bases are shared with TRBD1. Germline V lookup: CDR1 SGDLS, CDR2 YYNGEE. Trimming removed 0 bases from V and 0 bases from J; junction bases left unmatched: 14. The CDR3 loop spans 19 amino acids. CDR3 sequence (DNA): TGTGCCAGCAGCGTAGGTTTCGAGGGACAGTTTAAGATGAACACTGAAGCTTTCTTT. Its translation: CASSVGFEGQFKMNTEAFF.

The V and J genes are TRBV18 and TRBJ2-3; 7 bases match TRBD1. V lost 3 bases, J lost 4 bases, and 10 bases stayed unmatched. The CDR3 totals 16 residues. The germline gives CDR1 KGHSH, CDR2 LQKENI. CDR3 sequence: CASSPNYRGAADTQYF. In nucleotides, the CDR3 is TGTGCCAGCTCACCTAATTACAGGGGCGCCGCAGATACGCAGTATTTT.

The chain combines TRBV4-1 with TRBJ2-7; unclear D gene. V was pared by 1 base and J by 0 bases, with 13 bases between. This CDR3 is 16 amino acids long. Germline V gene lookup returns CDR1 MGHRA and CDR2 YSYEKL. The CDR3 is CASSQGKGLPSYEQYF. The DNA of the CDR3 is TGCGCCAGCAGCCAAGGGAAGGGTCTACCCTCCTACGAGCAGTACTTC.

V and J are TRBV10-1 and TRBJ2-1; 10 nucleotides align to TRBD2. Trimming removed 10 bases from V and 5 bases from J; junction bases left unmatched: 8. The CDR3 is 14 residues long. The V gene's germline CDR1 is WNHNN and CDR2 SYGVQD (reference sequence). CDR3 nucleotide sequence: TGCGCCAACCAACATGGGACTAGCGACAATGAGCAGTTCTTC. This gives the protein CANQHGTSDNEQFF.

J is TRBJ2-7 and V is TRBV6-5; D gene ambiguous. Germline-derived CDR1 and CDR2 are MNHEY and SVGAGI. Between the trimmed V and J ends, which lost 7 bases and 6 bases, there was a span of 16 bases. The CDR3 runs to 13 residues. The CDR3 coding sequence is TGTGCCAGCACCCAACAAATAAGCCGCGAGCAGTACTTC. It encodes CASTQQISREQYF.

A note on this clone: Relative to the germline gene, one junction end is altered; a read error may explain this. The chain is built from TRBV7-7 and TRBJ2-2; D ambiguous. Germline-derived CDR1 and CDR2 are SSHAT and FNYEAQ (reference sequence). This CDR3 region has 14 residues. As DNA, the CDR3 is TGTGCTAGCAGCTTAGACCCCGGCACCGGGGAGCTGTTTTTT. It encodes CASSLDPGTGELFF.

The chain has TRBV18 and TRBJ1-3, with unresolved D. Germline CDR1 and CDR2: KGHSH and LQKENI. V gave up 0 bases and J gave up 2 bases, with 14 bases separating them. CDR3 length equals 17 residues. Written as DNA, the CDR3 is TGTGCCAGCTCACCACCGAACAGTCAGAGCCCTGGAAACACCATATATTTT. Protein sequence: CASSPPNSQSPGNTIYF.

This clone was recorded once. The chain combines TRBV5-4 with TRBJ1-2; a weak D match, TRBD1 (5 bases). Deletions cut 4 bases from V and 5 bases from J, with 18 bases between. Germline V gene sequence: CDR1 SGHNT, CDR2 YYREEE (reference sequence). The CDR3 length is 15 residues. DNA of the CDR3: TGTGCCAGCAGCCCTCGGGGACCTACGGGGTATGGCTACACCTTC. Amino acid sequence: CASSPRGPTGYGYTF.

The chain has TRBV18 and TRBJ1-5; tentative D call: TRBD1 (5 bases). The CDR3 is made up of 16 amino acids. Germline CDR1 is KGHSH and CDR2 is LQKENI. V was cut by 1 base and J by 5 bases, with 15 bases left in between. CDR3 nucleotide sequence: TGTGCCAGCTCACCACGCGCCGGGGGGTTAGATCAGCCCCAGCATTTT. Its translation: CASSPRAGGLDQPQHF.

The chain combines TRBV9 with TRBJ2-3; D ambiguous. Per germline, CDR1 SGDLS and CDR2 YYNGEE. Deletions cut 0 bases from V and 4 bases from J, with 9 bases between. The CDR3 spans 14 residues. The CDR3, as DNA: TGTGCCAGCAGCGTAGTGGGTACGGCAGATACGCAGTATTTT. Translated, it gives CASSVVGTADTQYF.

Written as DNA, the CDR3 is TGTGCCACCCGGGGCCAAGTGGCTTACAATGAGCAGTTCTTC. It translates to CATRGQVAYNEQFF. V usage is TRBV10-3 and J usage is TRBJ2-1; D possibly uses TRBD1 or TRBD2 (5 bases each). Germline V gives CDR1 ENHRY, CDR2 SYGVKD. V was trimmed by 10 bases and J by 4 bases, leaving 17 bases between them. The CDR3 is 14 amino acids.

The genes are TRBV5-8 and TRBJ1-5, with D hard to call. Looked up from germline, CDR1 is SGHTS and CDR2 is YDEGEE. The CDR3 is made up of 15 amino acids. The V end lost 1 base, the J end lost 6 bases, and 14 bases lay between the germline ends. CDR3 residues: CASSLWRAELQPQHF. Written as DNA, the CDR3 is TGTGCCAGCAGCTTGTGGCGGGCGGAACTTCAGCCCCAGCATTTT.

V usage is TRBV6-5 and J usage is TRBJ1-1, with unresolved D. CDR3 length: 12 amino acids. Germline-derived CDR1 and CDR2 are MNHEY and SVGAGI. Trimming pared 2 bases from V and 7 bases from J, leaving 8 bases between. The chain's CDR3 is CASSYQSLEAFF. As DNA, the CDR3 is TGTGCCAGCAGTTACCAATCCCTTGAAGCTTTCTTT.

The V and J genes are TRBV2 and TRBJ2-3; no clear D gene. Deletions cut 7 bases from V and 4 bases from J, with 9 bases between. This CDR3 spans 12 amino acids. Germline-derived CDR1 and CDR2 are SNHLY and FYNNEI. The CDR3 sequence is CASKVASDTQYF. Here the CDR3 DNA reads TGTGCCAGCAAGGTGGCTTCAGATACGCAGTATTTT.

The J gene is TRBJ1-6, the V gene TRBV19; the match to TRBD1 covers 9 bases. V was clipped by 6 bases and J by 7 bases; unmatched bases: 10. The CDR3 covers 16 residues. Germline V lookup: CDR1 LNHDA, CDR2 SQIVND (reference sequence). CDR3 region: CASSPSGTGNNSPLHF. CDR3 in DNA: TGTGCCAGTAGCCCTTCCGGGACAGGGAACAATTCACCCCTCCACTTT.

The rearrangement links TRBV4-2 to TRBJ1-6; 7 positions agree with TRBD1. Germline-derived CDR1 and CDR2 are LGHNA and YNFKEQ. The CDR3 covers 17 residues. V was clipped by 5 bases and J by 2 bases; unmatched bases: 9. The CDR3 DNA is TGTGCCAGCAGCAAGGGGGCTCGAGGAGCCTATAATTCACCCCTCCACTTT. Translation: CASSKGARGAYNSPLHF.

V gene TRBV5-4 combines with J gene TRBJ1-1; weak D call: TRBD1 (5 bases). Germline-derived CDR1 and CDR2 are SGHNT and YYREEE (reference sequence). CDR3 length: 15 residues. V dropped 1 base and J dropped 0 bases, with 10 bases sitting between them. DNA for the CDR3: TGTGCCAGCAGCTTGAATGGGGGGGTGAACACTGAAGCTTTCTTT. Translation: CASSLNGGVNTEAFF.

The chain uses TRBV6-1 and TRBJ1-5; D gene unclear. Trimming left V 7 bases short and J 9 bases short, with 19 bases between. The CDR3 has 14 amino acids. Germline V gene lookup returns CDR1 MNHNS and CDR2 SASEGT. CDR3 DNA: TGTGCCAGCAAGTCGACGGAGGGCTCTCCGCCCCAGCATTTT. Its translation is CASKSTEGSPPQHF.

The rearrangement links TRBV7-2 to TRBJ1-1; D perhaps matches TRBD1 (5 bases). This CDR3 contains 15 residues. The V end lost 2 bases, the J end lost 4 bases, and 14 bases lay between the germline ends. Germline V CDR1 and CDR2: SGHTA, FQGNSA. The CDR3 DNA follows: TGTGCCAGCAGCTTATTGGGGGTCGTGGGCACTGAAGCTTTCTTT. It encodes CASSLLGVVGTEAFF.

The chain is built from TRBV18 and TRBJ2-5, with D perhaps matching TRBD2 (6 bases). The V end was cut by 9 bases, the J end by 5 bases, with 16 bases between. Germline CDR1 and CDR2: KGHSH and LQKENI. The CDR3 spans 13 residues. CDR3 in amino acids: CASTGTSTETQYF. The CDR3 DNA is TGTGCCAGTACCGGGACTTCCACGGAGACCCAGTACTTC.

In its sample, this clone was seen once. The chain carries TRBV6-1 and TRBJ1-4; D is undetermined. CDR1 MNHNS and CDR2 SASEGT come from the germline V gene. Trimming pared 6 bases from V and 4 bases from J, leaving 6 bases between. The CDR3 is 12 amino acids. The CDR3, as DNA: TGTGCCAGCAGCCTAGTTAATGAAAAACTGTTTTTT. This gives the protein CASSLVNEKLFF.

This clone was observed at least ten times. This chain links TRBV11-2 with TRBJ1-5; unclear D gene. CDR3 size: 13 residues. With 0 bases removed from V and 9 bases from J, the gap between germline ends came to 9 bases. Germline CDR1 and CDR2: SGHAT and FQNNGV. CDR3 nucleotides: TGTGCCAGCAGCTTAGATCAGGTTTGGCCCCAGCATTTT. It is translated as CASSLDQVWPQHF. Variable domain in full (rest from reference TRBV11-2 and TRBJ1-5): EAGVAQSPRYKIIEKRQSVAFWCNPISGHATLYWYQQILGQGPKLLIQFQNNGVVDDSQLPKDRFSAERLKGVDSTLKIQPAKLEDSAVYLCASSLDQVWPQHFGDGTRLSIL.

V gene TRBV5-1 combines with J gene TRBJ2-2; 10 nucleotides align to TRBD2. From germline, CDR1 is SGHRS and CDR2 YFSETQ. CDR3 length: 17 residues. After removal of 3 bases from V and 2 bases from J, the junction contained 7 bases not matched to a gene. CDR3 nucleotides: TGCGCCAGCAGCTCCCAGCTAGCGGGGGCAAACACCGGGGAGCTGTTTTTT. This translates into CASSSQLAGANTGELFF.